This TCR beta chain emerged from a study of cytomegalovirus exposure and HLA in healthy donors. Findings and limits, study-wide: In a later analysis, TCR beta V- and J-gene trimming was associated with a missense DCLRE1C variant. In vitro checks showed that a few CMV-associated chains really do target CMV antigens. As a later analysis revealed, most CMV-associated TCR beta chains appeared HLA-restricted.

In the case of this clone: Its antigen is unidentified.

This CDR3 has 19 residues. V shed 5 bases and J 0 bases; nucleotides not matched to a gene: 15. Germline values: CDR1 SGHVS, CDR2 FQNEAQ. The PCR had 60 Vbeta and 13 Jbeta primers. Original data processing: Unique TCR beta chains totaled 80 million to 100 million in a later count, with roughly 11 million of them shared. The assay was immunoSEQ multiplex PCR, and TCRdb's table has in-frame clones only and misses some. The DNA was the basis for D and trimming; V, J and clone size are from that table. The sample consists of about 150,000 clones, 80% of them appearing once. Sequenced input: PBMCs. The origin of this receptor is a woman in her forties in good health and CMV-seropositive. The chain combines TRBV7-8 with TRBJ2-1, with 8 bases aligning to TRBD2. CDR3 amino acids: CASSLSQTRTSHSYNEQFF. CDR3 bases: TGTGCCAGCAGCCTCTCACAAACAAGGACTAGCCACTCCTACAATGAGCAGTTCTTC.